Below are 7 T cell receptor beta chains sequenced from a single sample in a study of CD8+ T cells in alopecia areata. As the sequencing template, cDNA was produced by extracting RNA and reverse transcribing it. Some clones are missing from TCRdb's copy, which holds only in-frame ones; the method was immunoSEQ multiplex PCR. The data show 100,000 to 150,000 clones, over 60% seen once. Treatment indicated: oral pan-JAK inhibitor, 5-10 mg twice daily. Source: CD4+ T cells sorted from blood, taken at week 4, from a patient treated with tofacitinib. Receptor source: a human donor with alopecia areata.

The chain uses TRBV5-1 and TRBJ2-7; D is unresolved. Germline V lookup: CDR1 SGHRS, CDR2 YFSETQ. The CDR3 contains 14 residues. Trimming left V 0 bases short and J 3 bases short, with 10 bases between. As DNA, the CDR3 is TGCGCCAGCAGCTTGGCCGGTGGTGACTACGAGCAGTACTTC. Translation gives CASSLAGGDYEQYF.

The chain links TRBV6-6 to TRBJ1-2; the D gene is possibly TRBD1 (6 bases). Deletions cut 0 bases from V and 6 bases from J, with 17 bases between. Looked up from germline, CDR1 is MNHNY and CDR2 is SVGAGI (reference sequence). The CDR3 has 16 residues. In DNA, the CDR3 is TGTGCCAGCAGTTACTCGGGGCCGACAGGTGAGGATGGCTACACCTTC. Translation: CASSYSGPTGEDGYTF.

This clone was observed once. This sequence joins TRBV5-1 and TRBJ1-2, with a weak D call TRBD1 (6 bases). This CDR3 is built from 14 residues. Looked up from germline, CDR1 is SGHRS and CDR2 is YFSETQ. The V gene lost 0 bases and the J gene lost 4 bases, with 10 bases spanning the gap. The CDR3 loop reads CASSLEGEVYGYTF. In nucleotides, the CDR3 is TGCGCCAGCAGCTTGGAGGGGGAAGTCTATGGCTACACCTTC. Combining the CDR3 with reference TRBV5-1 and TRBJ1-2 gives the whole variable domain KAGVTQTPRYLIKTRGQQVTLSCSPISGHRSVSWYQQTPGQGLQFLFEYFSETQRNKGNFPGRFSGRQFSNSRSEMNVSTLELGDSALYLCASSLEGEVYGYTFGSGTRLTVV.

This chain connects TRBV19 to TRBJ1-5; TRBD1 is a possible D gene (5 bases). The CDR3 loop spans 13 amino acids. Germline V gene lookup returns CDR1 LNHDA and CDR2 SQIVND (reference sequence). With 7 bases removed from V and 7 bases from J, the gap between germline ends came to 14 bases. The CDR3 nucleotides read TGTGCCAGTAAGGACACACCGGACCAGCCCCAGCATTTT. Its translation is CASKDTPDQPQHF.

The chain uses TRBV29-1 and TRBJ1-5; TRBD1 matches 7 bases. Trimming took 7 bases from V and 4 from J; bases not matched to a gene: 10. The CDR3 sequence is 14 residues long. CDR1 SQVTM and CDR2 ANQGSEA come from the germline V gene. CDR3 protein: CSAAAGGENQPQHF. For the CDR3, the DNA is TGCAGCGCCGCCGCAGGGGGAGAGAATCAGCCCCAGCATTTT.

The rearrangement uses TRBV28 and TRBJ2-3; 9 bases agree with TRBD1. Unmatched junction bases numbered 7, after V lost 5 bases and J lost 4 bases. This CDR3 is 15 amino acids long. Per germline, CDR1 MDHEN and CDR2 SYDVKM. The CDR3 sequence is CASSLWTGEADTQYF. In nucleotides, the CDR3 is TGTGCCAGCAGTCTTTGGACAGGGGAGGCAGATACGCAGTATTTT.

This rearrangement joins TRBV25-1 to TRBJ1-4; maybe TRBD1 (6 bases). The CDR3 is 15 residues long. CDR1 and CDR2 (germline): MGHDK, SYGVNS. The ends were cut back, 2 bases at V and 4 bases at J, with 11 bases in the middle. CDR3 in amino acids: CASSETGIFNEKLFF. CDR3 DNA: TGTGCCAGCAGTGAAACAGGGATTTTTAATGAAAAACTGTTTTTT.